This T cell receptor beta chain was captured by sequencing in a study of molecular identifiers for immune sequencing clone quantification. The CDR3 runs 13 residues. V lost 4 bases and J lost 6, with 13 bases in between. Looked up from germline, CDR1 is LGHNA and CDR2 is YSLEER. TCRdb itself ran the PCR reads through MiXCR, one entry per CDR3 protein. Among approximately 500,000 distinct CDR3 sequences listed, around 25% were seen once. Sequenced: naive CD8+ T cells from blood, with Jurkat cell RNA spiked in. Subset of the sample: FACS-sorted CD8+CD4-CCR7+CD45RA+ naive T cells. The receptor was isolated from a human donor in good health. Some libraries in this study had Jurkat cell RNA spiked in. The rearrangement uses TRBV4-3 and TRBJ2-7, with D possibly being TRBD2 (5 bases). The CDR3, as DNA: TGCGCCAGCAGCCCAGGACTCTGGAGCGAGCAGTACTTC. As protein: CASSPGLWSEQYF.